These T cell receptor beta chains were read from a single sample in a study of OX40 agonist ivuxolimab in advanced cancers. The assay was immunoSEQ multiplex PCR, and TCRdb's table has in-frame clones only and misses some. The table lists around 86,000 clones, about four fifths of them singletons. Sequenced material: CD4+ or CD8+ T cells sorted from blood, taken in a trial of the OX40 agonist ivuxolimab. Source of these receptors: an adult with an advanced solid tumor such as melanoma, head and neck, liver or kidney cancer. Each CDR3 is given with its conserved first and last residue. D genes are given only for firm matches. Some rows mark clone size as missing; the rest say once, few, many or name a class of expanded clone.

j_call,v_call,d_call,clone_size,cdr3_nt,cdr3_aa
TRBJ2-5,TRBV5-1,-,-,TGCGCCAGCAGCTTACTGGGCAGCCACAGAGAGACCCAGTACTTC,CASSLLGSHRETQYF
TRBJ1-2,TRBV5-6,-,-,TGTGCCAGCAGCTTTGGGGTTAACTATGGCTACACCTTC,CASSFGVNYGYTF
TRBJ2-1,TRBV30,TRBD1,-,TGTGCCTGGACCCTTGGGGACAGGGGGTACAATGAGCAGTTCTTC,CAWTLGDRGYNEQFF
TRBJ2-5,TRBV5-6,TRBD1,-,TGTGCCAGCAGCTCGCCCGGGACAGAAGGGACCCAGTACTTC,CASSSPGTEGTQYF
TRBJ2-1,TRBV10-2,TRBD2,-,TGCGCCAGCAGATGGGAGCGGGGGGGTTACAATGAGCAGTTCTTC,CASRWERGGYNEQFF
TRBJ2-7,TRBV18,TRBD1,-,TGTGCCAGCCGAGCACAGGGGGACTCCTACGAGCAGTACTTC,CASRAQGDSYEQYF
TRBJ2-1,TRBV5-1,-,-,TGCGCCAGCAACCGGGACTCCTACAATGGGCAGTTCTTC,CASNRDSYNGQFF
TRBJ2-1,TRBV5-4,TRBD1,-,TGTGCCAGCAGCGACTCCACAGGGGCTCAGTTCGGTGAGCAGTTCTTC,CASSDSTGAQFGEQFF
TRBJ1-1,TRBV11-3,-,-,TGTGCCAGCAGCTCAAGGAACACTGAAGCTTTCTTT,CASSSRNTEAFF
TRBJ2-1,TRBV7-9,-,-,TGTGCCAGCAGCTTAGTTCTTACAGGCTACAATGAGCAGTTCTTC,CASSLVLTGYNEQFF
TRBJ1-2,TRBV30,TRBD1,-,TGTGCCTGGAGTGCGGGACAGGCTAACTATGGCTACACCTTC,CAWSAGQANYGYTF
TRBJ2-4,TRBV5-6,-,-,TGTGCCAGCAGCGACGGGCCTACGAACAAAAACATTCAGTACTTC,CASSDGPTNKNIQYF
TRBJ1-1,TRBV19,-,once,TGTGCCAGTAGTATATCCCAGGGGCTTATCTCGAACACTGAAGCTTTCTTT,CASSISQGLISNTEAFF
TRBJ2-3,TRBV25-1,TRBD1,-,TGTGCCAGCAGTGAAGCCAGGGGGCCAGATACGCAGTATTTT,CASSEARGPDTQYF
TRBJ1-2,TRBV5-1,TRBD1,-,TGCGCCAGCAGCTTTAGGGACAGGGGGCGAGATGGCTACACCTTC,CASSFRDRGRDGYTF
TRBJ1-3,TRBV7-3,TRBD1,-,TGTGCCAGCAGCCGCTCGGGACAGGGGAGGGACACCATATATTTT,CASSRSGQGRDTIYF
TRBJ2-5,TRBV27,-,-,TGTGCCAGCAGTTTACGGCGGGACCAAGAGACCCAGTACTTC,CASSLRRDQETQYF
TRBJ2-5,TRBV5-1,TRBD1,-,TGCGCCAGCAGCTCGACAGGGGGCGGTGAGACCCAGTACTTC,CASSSTGGGETQYF
TRBJ2-3,TRBV7-6,TRBD2,-,TGTGCCAGCAGCTTGGGATCTAGCGGAAGCACAGATACGCAGTATTTT,CASSLGSSGSTDTQYF